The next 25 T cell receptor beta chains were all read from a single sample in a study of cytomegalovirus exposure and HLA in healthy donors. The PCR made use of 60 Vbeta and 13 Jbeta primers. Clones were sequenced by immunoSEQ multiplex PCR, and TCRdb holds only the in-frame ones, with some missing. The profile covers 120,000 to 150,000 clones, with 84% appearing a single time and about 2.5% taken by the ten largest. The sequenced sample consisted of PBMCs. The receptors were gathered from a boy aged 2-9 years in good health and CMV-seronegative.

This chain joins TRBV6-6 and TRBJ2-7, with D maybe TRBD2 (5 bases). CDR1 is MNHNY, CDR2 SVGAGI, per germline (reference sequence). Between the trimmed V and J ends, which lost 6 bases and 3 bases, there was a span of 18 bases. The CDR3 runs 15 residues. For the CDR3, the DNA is TGTGCCAGCAGCGCAAATCCGGGATTCAACTACGAGCAGTACTTC. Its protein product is CASSANPGFNYEQYF.

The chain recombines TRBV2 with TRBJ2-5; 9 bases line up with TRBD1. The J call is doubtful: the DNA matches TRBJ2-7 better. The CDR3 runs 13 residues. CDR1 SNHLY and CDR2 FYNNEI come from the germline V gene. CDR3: CASRDRGSYEQYF. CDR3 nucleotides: TGTGCCAGCAGGGACAGGGGCTCCTACGAGCAGTACTTC.

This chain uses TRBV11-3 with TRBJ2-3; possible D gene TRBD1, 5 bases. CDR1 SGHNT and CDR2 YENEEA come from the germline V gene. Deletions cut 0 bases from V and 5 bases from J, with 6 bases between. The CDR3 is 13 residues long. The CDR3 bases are TGTGCCAGCAGCTTAGAGGGGCGAGATACGCAGTATTTT. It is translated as CASSLEGRDTQYF.

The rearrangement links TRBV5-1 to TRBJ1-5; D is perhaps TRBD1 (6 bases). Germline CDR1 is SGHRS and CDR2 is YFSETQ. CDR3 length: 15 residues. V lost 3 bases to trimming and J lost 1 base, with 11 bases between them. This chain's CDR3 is CASSSRGGSNQPQHF. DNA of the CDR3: TGCGCCAGCAGCTCCAGGGGTGGGAGCAATCAGCCCCAGCATTTT.

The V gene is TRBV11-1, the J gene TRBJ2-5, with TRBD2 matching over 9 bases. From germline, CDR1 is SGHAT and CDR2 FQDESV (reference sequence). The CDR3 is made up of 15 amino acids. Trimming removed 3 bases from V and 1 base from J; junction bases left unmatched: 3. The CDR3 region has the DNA TGTGCCAGCAGCTTGATTAGCGGGGGCCAAGAGACCCAGTACTTC. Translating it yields CASSLISGGQETQYF.

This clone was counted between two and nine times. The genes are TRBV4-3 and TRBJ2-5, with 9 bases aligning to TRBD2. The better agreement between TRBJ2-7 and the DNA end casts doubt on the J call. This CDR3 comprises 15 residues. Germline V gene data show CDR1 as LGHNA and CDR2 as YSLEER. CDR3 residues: CASSPGLAVLDEQYF. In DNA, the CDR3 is TGCGCCAGCAGCCCGGGACTAGCCGTTCTCGACGAGCAGTACTTC.

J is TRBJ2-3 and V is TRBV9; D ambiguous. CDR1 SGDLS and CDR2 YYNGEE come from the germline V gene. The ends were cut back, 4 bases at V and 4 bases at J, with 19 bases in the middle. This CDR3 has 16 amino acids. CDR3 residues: CASSQPSGDTADTQYF. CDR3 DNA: TGTGCCAGCAGCCAACCGTCTGGAGATACGGCAGATACGCAGTATTTT.

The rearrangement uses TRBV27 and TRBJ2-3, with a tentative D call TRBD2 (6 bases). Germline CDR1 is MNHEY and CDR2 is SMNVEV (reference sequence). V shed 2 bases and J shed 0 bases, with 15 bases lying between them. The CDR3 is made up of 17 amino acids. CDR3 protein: CASSLNRGGGSTDTQYF. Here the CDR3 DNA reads TGTGCCAGCAGTTTAAATCGTGGCGGAGGGAGCACAGATACGCAGTATTTT.

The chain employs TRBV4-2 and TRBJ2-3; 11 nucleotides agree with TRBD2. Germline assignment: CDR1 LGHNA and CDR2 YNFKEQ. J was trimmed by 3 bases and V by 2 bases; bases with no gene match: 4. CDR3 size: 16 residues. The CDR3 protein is CASSQLAGGGTDTQYF. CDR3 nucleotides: TGTGCCAGCAGCCAACTAGCGGGAGGTGGTACAGATACGCAGTATTTT.

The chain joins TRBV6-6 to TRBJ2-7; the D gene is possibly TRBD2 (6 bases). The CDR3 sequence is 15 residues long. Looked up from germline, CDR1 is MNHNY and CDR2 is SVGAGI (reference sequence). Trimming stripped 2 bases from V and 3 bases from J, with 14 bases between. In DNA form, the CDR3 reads TGTGCCAGCAGTTACGGGACTCCCGGAGGCTACGAGCAGTACTTC. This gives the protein CASSYGTPGGYEQYF.

DNA for the CDR3: TGTGCCTGGAGTGTACGACTAGCGGGGGGCGACGGGATCGAGCAGTACTTC. Its protein is CAWSVRLAGGDGIEQYF. This chain links TRBV30 with TRBJ2-7; 13 nucleotides align to TRBD2. V lost 0 bases and J lost 6; bases outside the gene matches: 11. In germline, CDR1 is GTSNPN, CDR2 SVGIG (reference sequence). This CDR3 is 17 amino acids long.

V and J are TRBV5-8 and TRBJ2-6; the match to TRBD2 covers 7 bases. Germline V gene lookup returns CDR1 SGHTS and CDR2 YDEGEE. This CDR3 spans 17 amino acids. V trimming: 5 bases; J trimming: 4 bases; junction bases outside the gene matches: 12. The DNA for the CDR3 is TGTGCCAGCAGTCTCCCGGGCGGGAGCCCGGGGGCCAACGTCCTGACTTTC. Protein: CASSLPGGSPGANVLTF.

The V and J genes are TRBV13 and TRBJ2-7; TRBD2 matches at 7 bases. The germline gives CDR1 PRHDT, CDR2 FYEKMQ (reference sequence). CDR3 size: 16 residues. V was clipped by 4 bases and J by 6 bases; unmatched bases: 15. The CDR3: CASSSRGTTQRPEQYF. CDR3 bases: TGTGCCAGCAGCTCACGAGGGACTACACAACGCCCCGAGCAGTACTTC.

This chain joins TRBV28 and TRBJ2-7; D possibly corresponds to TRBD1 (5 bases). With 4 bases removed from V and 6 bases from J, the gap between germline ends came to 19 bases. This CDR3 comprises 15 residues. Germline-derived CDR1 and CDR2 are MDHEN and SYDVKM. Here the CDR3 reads CASSSAQGIQREQYF. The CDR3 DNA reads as TGTGCCAGCAGTTCTGCCCAGGGCATCCAGCGCGAGCAGTACTTC.

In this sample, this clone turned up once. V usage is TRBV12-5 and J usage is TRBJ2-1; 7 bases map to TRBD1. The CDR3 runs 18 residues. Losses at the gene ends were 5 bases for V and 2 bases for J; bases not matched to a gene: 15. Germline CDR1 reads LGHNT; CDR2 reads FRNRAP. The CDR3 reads CASGTTPTGLLPYNEQFF. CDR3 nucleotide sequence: TGTGCTAGTGGTACGACCCCGACAGGGTTATTGCCCTACAATGAGCAGTTCTTC.

The CDR3 protein is CASSRFEKQGANNQPQHF. CDR3 nucleotides: TGTGCCAGCAGCCGTTTCGAAAAACAGGGGGCTAACAATCAGCCCCAGCATTTT. V usage is TRBV7-8 and J usage is TRBJ1-5; 9 nucleotides match TRBD1. V was clipped by 5 bases and J by 3 bases; unmatched bases: 14. The CDR3 extends over 18 amino acids. The germline V gene has CDR1 SGHVS and CDR2 FQNEAQ.

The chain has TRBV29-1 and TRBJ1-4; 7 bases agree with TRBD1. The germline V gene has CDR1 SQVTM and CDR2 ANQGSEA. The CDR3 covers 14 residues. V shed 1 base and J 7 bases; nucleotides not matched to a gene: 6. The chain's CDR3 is CSVEGQGNGEKLFF. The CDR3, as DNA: TGCAGCGTTGAAGGACAGGGCAATGGTGAAAAACTGTTTTTT.

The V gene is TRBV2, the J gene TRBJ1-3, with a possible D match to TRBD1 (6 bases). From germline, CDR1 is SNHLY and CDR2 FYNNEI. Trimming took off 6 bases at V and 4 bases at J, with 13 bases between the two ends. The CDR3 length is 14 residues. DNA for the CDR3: TGTGCCAGCAGCCCACCGGGACAAGGAAACACCATATATTTT. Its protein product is CASSPPGQGNTIYF.

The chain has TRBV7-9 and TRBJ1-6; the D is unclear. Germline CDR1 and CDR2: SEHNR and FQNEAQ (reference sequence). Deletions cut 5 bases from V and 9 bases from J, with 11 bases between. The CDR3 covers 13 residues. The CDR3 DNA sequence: TGTGCCAGCAGCCGAGCGCCGAGTTCACCCCTCCACTTT. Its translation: CASSRAPSSPLHF.

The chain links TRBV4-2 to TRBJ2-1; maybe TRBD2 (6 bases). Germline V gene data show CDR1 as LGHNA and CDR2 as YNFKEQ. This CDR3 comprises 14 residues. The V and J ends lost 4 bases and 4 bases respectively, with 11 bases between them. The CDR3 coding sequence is TGTGCCAGCAGCCCCCGGAGGGGTTACAATGAGCAGTTCTTC. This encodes CASSPRRGYNEQFF.

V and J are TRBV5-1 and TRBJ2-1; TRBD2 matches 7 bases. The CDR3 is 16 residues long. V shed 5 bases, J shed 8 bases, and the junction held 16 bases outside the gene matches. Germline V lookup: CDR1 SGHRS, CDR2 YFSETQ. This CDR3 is CASSPAKAGAGHEQFF. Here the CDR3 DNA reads TGCGCCAGCAGTCCGGCGAAGGCGGGAGCAGGCCATGAGCAGTTCTTC.

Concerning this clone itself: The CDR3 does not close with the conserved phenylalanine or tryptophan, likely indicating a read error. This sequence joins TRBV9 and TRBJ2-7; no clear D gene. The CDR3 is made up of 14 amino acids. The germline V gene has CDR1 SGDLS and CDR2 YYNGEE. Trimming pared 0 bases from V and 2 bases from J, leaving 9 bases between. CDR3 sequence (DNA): TGTGCCAGCAGCGTAGGTTCGGGTCCCTACGAGCAGTACCTC. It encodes CASSVGSGPYEQYL.

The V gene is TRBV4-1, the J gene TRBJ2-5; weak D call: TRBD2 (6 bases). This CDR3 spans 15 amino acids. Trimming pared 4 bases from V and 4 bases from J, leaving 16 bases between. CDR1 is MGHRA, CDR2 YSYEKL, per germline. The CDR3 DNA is TGCGCCAGCAGCCCCGCCGGGGGAGGATTAGAGACCCAGTACTTC. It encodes CASSPAGGGLETQYF.

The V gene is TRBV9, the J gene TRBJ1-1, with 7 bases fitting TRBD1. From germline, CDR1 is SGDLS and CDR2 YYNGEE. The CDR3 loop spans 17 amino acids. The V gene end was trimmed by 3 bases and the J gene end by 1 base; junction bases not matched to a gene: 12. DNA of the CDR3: TGTGCCAGCAGCGGAGCCCTACAGGGGAAGGGGAACACTGAAGCTTTCTTT. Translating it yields CASSGALQGKGNTEAFF.

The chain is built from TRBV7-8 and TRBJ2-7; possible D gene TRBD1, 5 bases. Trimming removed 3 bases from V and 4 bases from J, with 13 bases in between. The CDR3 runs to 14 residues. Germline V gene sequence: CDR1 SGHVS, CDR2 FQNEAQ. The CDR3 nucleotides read TGTGCCAGCAGCTTCTTATACCAGGGTTACGAGCAGTACTTC. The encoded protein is CASSFLYQGYEQYF.